The 27 T cell receptor beta chains reported below all come from one sample, sequenced in a study of T cell clones after liver transplantation. Repertoires were generated with immunoSEQ multiplex PCR, while TCRdb's copy carries only in-frame clones and drops some. The sample holds 65,000 to 90,000 clones, about 88% seen once. Sample: CD4+ T cells from blood, taken before liver transplant. These TCRs come from a human donor who received a liver transplant.

The V and J genes are TRBV19 and TRBJ1-5, with a tentative D call TRBD1 (5 bases). The germline V and J ends were trimmed by 5 bases and 4 bases, with 12 bases remaining between them. This CDR3 is built from 14 residues. The germline gives CDR1 LNHDA, CDR2 SQIVND (reference sequence). The CDR3 nucleotides read TGTGCCAGTAGTGAGGCAGGGCCTAATCAGCCCCAGCATTTT. It translates to CASSEAGPNQPQHF. Supplemented by reference TRBV19 and TRBJ1-5, the full variable domain reads DGGITQSPKYLFRKEGQNVTLSCEQNLNHDAMYWYRQDPGQGLRLIYYSQIVNDFQKGDIAEGYSVSREKKESFPLTVTSAQKNPTAFYLCASSEAGPNQPQHFGDGTRLSIL.

This chain links TRBV19 with TRBJ2-3; D possibly uses TRBD1 or TRBD2 (5 bases each). Germline CDR1 is LNHDA and CDR2 is SQIVND (reference sequence). The V end lost 5 bases, the J end lost 2 bases, and 11 bases lay between the germline ends. This CDR3 is built from 14 residues. CDR3 coding DNA: TGTGCCAGTAGTCGGTCAGGGACCACAGATACGCAGTATTTT. Amino acids: CASSRSGTTDTQYF.

V and J are TRBV28 and TRBJ1-2; D may be TRBD1 (6 bases). Germline CDR1 is MDHEN and CDR2 is SYDVKM. Trimming took 7 bases from V and 4 from J, leaving 13 bases between them. This CDR3 has 13 residues. The CDR3 region is CASKEGEVYGYTF. CDR3 nucleotides: TGTGCCAGCAAAGAGGGGGAGGTCTATGGCTACACCTTC.

This chain links TRBV4-3 with TRBJ2-1; TRBD2 matches 7 bases. Germline V CDR1 and CDR2: LGHNA, YSLEER. The CDR3 runs 16 residues. V trimming: 6 bases; J trimming: 7 bases; junction bases outside the gene matches: 15. CDR3 sequence: CASRHQLGGMWNEQFF. The CDR3 bases are TGCGCCAGCAGGCACCAGCTGGGGGGGATGTGGAATGAGCAGTTCTTC.

The CDR3 loop reads CASSRGDTQYF. For the CDR3, the DNA is TGTGCCAGCAGTCGCGGGGATACGCAGTATTTT. The chain is built from TRBV6-5 and TRBJ2-3, with D possibly matching TRBD2 (5 bases). CDR1 MNHEY and CDR2 SVGAGI come from the germline V gene. V was trimmed by 5 bases and J by 6 bases, leaving 6 bases between them. CDR3 length: 11 amino acids.

The chain recombines TRBV6-1 with TRBJ2-2; 7 positions agree with TRBD2. Germline CDR1 MNHNS, CDR2 SASEGT. The CDR3 contains 14 residues. J gave up 2 bases and V 7 bases, and 4 bases lay outside the gene matches. This CDR3 reads CASTQRGNTGELFF. The CDR3 DNA reads TGTGCCAGCACCCAGCGGGGAAACACCGGGGAGCTGTTTTTT.

The J gene is TRBJ1-1, the V gene TRBV27, with a possible D match to TRBD1 (6 bases). V was trimmed by 7 bases and J by 8 bases, leaving 20 bases between them. This CDR3 has 14 residues. The germline V gene has CDR1 MNHEY and CDR2 SMNVEV (reference sequence). CDR3 region: CASIPGGGPVEAFF. The CDR3, as DNA: TGTGCCAGCATCCCGGGGGGCGGTCCCGTAGAAGCTTTCTTT.

This chain connects TRBV19 to TRBJ1-3, with D possibly being TRBD1 (5 bases). V was shortened by 4 bases and J by 8 bases, with 12 bases between the two germline ends. This CDR3 spans 13 amino acids. From germline, CDR1 is LNHDA and CDR2 SQIVND (reference sequence). The CDR3 here is CASSTGPRDTIYF. The CDR3 nucleotides are TGTGCCAGTAGTACGGGGCCGAGGGACACCATATATTTT.

This clone came up a few times. The rearrangement links TRBV28 to TRBJ2-7; D is unclear. V was cut by 3 bases and J by 2 bases, with 11 bases left in between. Looked up from germline, CDR1 is MDHEN and CDR2 is SYDVKM. The CDR3 contains 14 residues. This CDR3 reads CASSFPHRTYEQYF. DNA of the CDR3: TGTGCCAGCAGTTTTCCCCACCGCACCTACGAGCAGTACTTC. Looking up the rest from reference TRBV28 and TRBJ2-7 gives the full variable domain: DVKVTQSSRYLVKRTGEKVFLECVQDMDHENMFWYRQDPGLGLRLIYFSYDVKMKEKGDIPEGYSVSREKKERFSLILESASTNQTSMYLCASSFPHRTYEQYFGPGTRLTVT.

The chain couples TRBV6-5 to TRBJ2-5; the match to TRBD1 covers 9 bases. CDR1 MNHEY and CDR2 SVGAGI come from the germline V gene. The V segment lost 7 bases and the J segment 5 bases; nucleotides outside the gene matches: 2. This CDR3 has 12 amino acids. Written as DNA, the CDR3 is TGTGCCAGCAACGACAGGGGGGAGACCCAGTACTTC. Protein sequence: CASNDRGETQYF.

This chain links TRBV14 with TRBJ2-2; D gene ambiguous. The CDR3 is made up of 13 amino acids. The V gene lost 0 bases and the J gene lost 5 bases, with 4 bases spanning the gap. Germline V gene lookup returns CDR1 SGHDN and CDR2 FVKESK. The CDR3 DNA sequence: TGTGCCAGCAGCCAAGAAACTACCGGGGAGCTGTTTTTT. Protein product: CASSQETTGELFF. Complete variable domain (other parts from reference TRBV14 and TRBJ2-2): EAGVTQFPSHSVIEKGQTVTLRCDPISGHDNLYWYRRVMGKEIKFLLHFVKESKQDESGMPNNRFLAERTGGTYSTLKVQPAELEDSGVYFCASSQETTGELFFGEGSRLTVL.

The chain recombines TRBV7-6 with TRBJ1-1; a possible D gene is TRBD1 (5 bases). The CDR3 has 14 residues. Germline V gene sequence: CDR1 SGHVS, CDR2 FNYEAQ. The ends were cut back, 2 bases at V and 5 bases at J, with 12 bases in the middle. The CDR3 DNA follows: TGTGCCAGCAGCTTATTTCCCGAGGGGACTGAAGCTTTCTTT. Amino acids: CASSLFPEGTEAFF.

The chain couples TRBV2 to TRBJ1-1; TRBD1 aligns across 9 bases. This CDR3 comprises 17 residues. Germline CDR1 reads SNHLY; CDR2 reads FYNNEI. Trimming cost V 2 bases and J 4 bases; bases outside gene matches: 11. CDR3 DNA: TGTGCCAGCAGTGAAAGGCTCCGACAGGGGGTCGGCACTGAAGCTTTCTTT. Translation: CASSERLRQGVGTEAFF.

CDR3 residues: CASRQTSRGLAGNEQYF. The DNA for the CDR3 is TGTGCCAGCAGGCAAACCAGTCGGGGACTAGCGGGAAACGAGCAGTACTTC. This sequence joins TRBV11-2 and TRBJ2-7; 13 nucleotides line up with TRBD2. Germline trimming cut 6 bases from V and 5 bases from J; bases unmatched to any gene: 13. Germline V gene data show CDR1 as SGHAT and CDR2 as FQNNGV. The CDR3 totals 17 residues.

The rearrangement links TRBV7-9 to TRBJ1-2; 7 positions agree with TRBD1. V lost 5 bases to trimming and J lost 4 bases; unmatched junction nucleotides: 7. The length of the CDR3 is 14 residues. Germline CDR1 and CDR2: SEHNR and FQNEAQ (reference sequence). The CDR3 protein is CASSIGGAGYGYTF. CDR3 coding DNA: TGTGCCAGCAGCATAGGGGGCGCGGGCTATGGCTACACCTTC. The whole variable domain, filled in from reference TRBV7-9 and TRBJ1-2, reads DTGVSQNPRHKITKRGQNVTFRCDPISEHNRLYWYRQTLGQGPEFLTYFQNEAQLEKSRLLSDRFSAERPKGSFSTLEIQRTEQGDSAMYLCASSIGGAGYGYTFGSGTRLTVV.

Here the CDR3 DNA reads TGTGCCAGCAGCCAACGGGAGCGGGGGGCCTCTGGGGCCAACGTCCTGACTTTC. It is translated as CASSQRERGASGANVLTF. The V call is TRBV4-2, the J call TRBJ2-6; TRBD2 matches at 9 bases. With V trimmed by 2 bases and J by 0 bases, 5 bases remained unmatched. The CDR3 is made up of 18 amino acids. Looked up from germline, CDR1 is LGHNA and CDR2 is YNFKEQ.

This clone occurred a few times. The rearrangement links TRBV10-3 to TRBJ2-7; 11 nucleotides line up with TRBD2. CDR1 and CDR2 (germline): ENHRY, SYGVKD. The CDR3 runs to 14 residues. The V gene end was trimmed by 6 bases and the J gene end by 0 bases; junction bases not matched to a gene: 1. The CDR3 DNA sequence: TGTGCCATCAGGGGACTAGCGGCCTCCTACGAGCAGTACTTC. This sequence encodes CAIRGLAASYEQYF.

The CDR3 protein is CASSLTGTGSRTLYNEQFF. Here the CDR3 DNA reads TGTGCCAGCAGCTTAACCGGGACAGGAAGCCGTACTCTCTACAATGAGCAGTTCTTC. The chain recombines TRBV7-9 with TRBJ2-1; TRBD1 matches 8 bases. V trimming: 2 bases; J trimming: 3 bases; junction bases outside the gene matches: 15. The CDR3 sequence is 19 residues long. The germline gives CDR1 SEHNR, CDR2 FQNEAQ (reference sequence).

The rearrangement links TRBV5-1 to TRBJ1-5; a possible D gene is TRBD1 (5 bases). The CDR3 spans 15 residues. The germline V gene encodes CDR1 SGHRS and CDR2 YFSETQ. V was trimmed by 1 base and J by 5 bases, leaving 13 bases between them. CDR3 sequence (DNA): TGCGCCAGCAGCTTGACAGGTGGGACGGATCAGCCCCAGCATTTT. Translated, it gives CASSLTGGTDQPQHF. The variable domain in full, with the rest retrieved from reference TRBV5-1 and TRBJ1-5, is KAGVTQTPRYLIKTRGQQVTLSCSPISGHRSVSWYQQTPGQGLQFLFEYFSETQRNKGNFPGRFSGRQFSNSRSEMNVSTLELGDSALYLCASSLTGGTDQPQHFGDGTRLSIL.

The rearrangement uses TRBV6-6 and TRBJ2-5, with 7 bases fitting TRBD2. Near its end, the DNA agrees better with TRBJ2-7, so the J call may be wrong. The CDR3 has 15 residues. Per germline, CDR1 MNHNY and CDR2 SVGAGI (reference sequence). The DNA for the CDR3 is TGTGCCAGCTCACCGGGAGGTTCGACCTCCTACGAGCAGTACTTC. It yields the protein CASSPGGSTSYEQYF.

The genes are TRBV12-5 and TRBJ1-2; TRBD1 is a possible D gene (6 bases). The germline V gene encodes CDR1 LGHNT and CDR2 FRNRAP. The ends were cut back, 2 bases at V and 6 bases at J, with 13 bases in the middle. This CDR3 is built from 14 residues. The CDR3 here is CASGLTQGWDGYTF. The CDR3 DNA reads as TGTGCTAGTGGTTTGACACAGGGTTGGGATGGCTACACCTTC. Full variable domain (rest looked up from reference TRBV12-5 and TRBJ1-2): DARVTQTPRHKVTEMGQEVTMRCQPILGHNTVFWYRQTMMQGLELLAYFRNRAPLDDSGMPKDRFSAEMPDATLATLKIQPSEPRDSAVYFCASGLTQGWDGYTFGSGTRLTVV.

This clone was recorded once. This chain links TRBV7-9 with TRBJ2-1; unclear D gene. This CDR3 contains 14 residues. Between the trimmed V and J ends, which lost 5 bases and 0 bases, there was a span of 8 bases. Germline V gene sequence: CDR1 SEHNR, CDR2 FQNEAQ (reference sequence). The CDR3 protein is CASSPSSSYNEQFF. In DNA form, the CDR3 reads TGTGCCAGCAGCCCCTCGAGCTCCTACAATGAGCAGTTCTTC.

This chain connects TRBV7-2 to TRBJ2-3, with D unclear. V lost 5 bases and J 2 bases, leaving 5 bases between the germline ends. This CDR3 comprises 12 residues. Germline-derived CDR1 and CDR2 are SGHTA and FQGNSA. For the CDR3, the DNA is TGTGCCAGCAGCCCCTACACAGATACGCAGTATTTT. This translates into CASSPYTDTQYF.

The V and J genes are TRBV18 and TRBJ2-7; TRBD2 matches at 12 bases. CDR1 is KGHSH, CDR2 LQKENI, per germline. The CDR3 is made up of 20 amino acids. J was trimmed by 0 bases and V by 6 bases; bases with no gene match: 18. The CDR3 DNA reads TGTGCCAGCTCGGTCAGGGGGCCTACTACTAGCGGGAGGCACTCCTACGAGCAGTACTTC. Translating it yields CASSVRGPTTSGRHSYEQYF.

The chain has TRBV14 and TRBJ1-2; D remains ambiguous. The ends were cut back, 1 base at V and 8 bases at J, with 17 bases in the middle. CDR3 length: 15 amino acids. The germline V gene has CDR1 SGHDN and CDR2 FVKESK. In nucleotides, the CDR3 is TGTGCCAGCAGCCAAGGAGGACGTGGCGTTGAGGGCTACACCTTC. Protein product: CASSQGGRGVEGYTF.

This chain uses TRBV5-1 with TRBJ2-1, with D possibly TRBD1 on 8 matching bases. Germline CDR1 is SGHRS and CDR2 is YFSETQ. CDR3 length equals 16 residues. Trimming pared 4 bases from V and 7 bases from J, leaving 21 bases between. The CDR3 sequence: CASSPQGAGVYNEQFF. DNA of the CDR3: TGCGCCAGCAGCCCGCAGGGGGCGGGAGTTTATAATGAGCAGTTCTTC.

This rearrangement joins TRBV29-1 to TRBJ2-1, with TRBD2 matching 9 bases. Germline V gene data show CDR1 as SQVTM and CDR2 as ANQGSEA. J gave up 15 bases and V 6 bases, and 18 bases lay outside the gene matches. There are 14 residues in the CDR3. The CDR3 coding sequence is TGCAGCGTAGATCAAAGACTAGCGGCCCCGATGGGGTTCTTC. It encodes CSVDQRLAAPMGFF.